This entry is about one T cell receptor (beta chain). Its target is not known. Other DNA sequences in this sample translate to the same CDR3. The CD4+ fraction was divided into a CD45RA+ naive subset and a CD45RA-negative memory subset. This record comes from a study of shared clonotypes between healthy human individuals. The CDR3 length is 13 residues. Germline loops: CDR1 SGHTA, CDR2 FQGNSA. V was pared by 5 bases and J by 2 bases, with 9 bases between. Findings and caveats of the study: An anticipated effect of sequencing depth on clonotype sharing among donors was recognized. On the whole, naive subsets had larger estimated richness than memory subsets had.

Assay: immunoSEQ multiplex PCR; the TCRdb copy retains only in-frame clones and omits some. Among nearly 1,000,000 clones listed, over 60% were seen once. This sequence was found in a man between 18 and 35 years old in good health. The J gene is TRBJ2-5, the V gene TRBV7-2, with D maybe TRBD1 (7 bases). The sequencing input was memory CD4+ T cells sorted from blood. Described subset: CD45RA-negative fraction. CDR3 bases: TGTGCCAGCAGCCAGGGGGGTCAAGAGACCCAGTACTTC. Translating it yields CASSQGGQETQYF.